Shown below are 9 T cell receptor beta chains from a single sample sequenced in a study of T cell responses to AZD1222 COVID-19 vaccine. Clones were sequenced by immunoSEQ multiplex PCR, and TCRdb holds only the in-frame ones, with some missing. The repertoire consists of fewer than 120,000 clones, with 85% to 90% occurring once and the leading ten covering 15%. This specimen was peripheral blood, taken 28 days after the second AZD1222 dose. The receptor set was obtained from an adult who received the AZD1222 COVID-19 vaccine.

Only one count was recorded for this clone. CDR3 sequence reads: CASSRQGGYTF. For the CDR3, the DNA is TGCGCCAGCAGCCGCCAGGGAGGCTACACCTTC. The chain employs TRBV4-1 and TRBJ1-2, with D perhaps TRBD1 (5 bases). Germline V gene sequence: CDR1 MGHRA, CDR2 YSYEKL. The V and J ends lost 4 bases and 8 bases respectively, with 8 bases between them. The CDR3 totals 11 residues.

This chain joins TRBV27 and TRBJ2-7; D is perhaps TRBD1 (6 bases). Trimming took off 8 bases at V and 3 bases at J, with 14 bases between the two ends. From germline, CDR1 is MNHEY and CDR2 SMNVEV (reference sequence). This CDR3 contains 13 residues. The CDR3 DNA reads TGTGCCAGCCGTCGGGACAATCTCTACGAGCAGTACTTC. The encoded protein is CASRRDNLYEQYF.

This clone has only one observation. The chain joins TRBV11-3 to TRBJ1-1, with 12 bases that match TRBD1. Germline CDR1 is SGHNT and CDR2 is YENEEA. This CDR3 spans 16 amino acids. V dropped 6 bases and J dropped 3; count of bases not matched to a gene: 8. For the CDR3, the DNA is TGTGCCAGCAGGGCCGGGACAGGGGGCACGGACACTGAAGCTTTCTTT. Protein sequence: CASRAGTGGTDTEAFF. The full variable domain, rest sourced from reference TRBV11-3 and TRBJ1-1, is EAGVVQSPRYKIIEKKQPVAFWCNPISGHNTLYWYLQNLGQGPELLIRYENEEAVDDSQLPKDRFSAERLKGVDSTLKIQPAELGDSAVYLCASRAGTGGTDTEAFFGQGTRLTVV.

The chain recombines TRBV7-9 with TRBJ2-6; unclear D gene. The V gene lost 2 bases and the J gene lost 3 bases, with 5 bases spanning the gap. Germline V gene sequence: CDR1 SEHNR, CDR2 FQNEAQ (reference sequence). This CDR3 comprises 14 residues. The CDR3, as DNA: TGTGCCAGCAGCTTACCCCTTGGGGCCAACGTCCTGACTTTC. It translates to CASSLPLGANVLTF.

The chain carries TRBV19 and TRBJ1-2, with D unresolved. Germline values: CDR1 LNHDA, CDR2 SQIVND (reference sequence). Between the trimmed V and J ends, which lost 5 bases and 8 bases, there was a span of 21 bases. The CDR3 contains 15 residues. In DNA form, the CDR3 reads TGTGCCAGTAGTTCCCCCGACGGGTTTTTGGGCGGCTACACCTTC. Translated, it gives CASSSPDGFLGGYTF.

The V gene is TRBV6-1, the J gene TRBJ2-5, with 7 bases matching TRBD2. The germline gives CDR1 MNHNS, CDR2 SASEGT. The junction had 14 bases not matched to a gene; V was cut back by 4 bases and J by 3 bases. This CDR3 is 17 amino acids long. The CDR3: CASSVSTFWGGEETQYF. The CDR3, as DNA: TGTGCCAGCAGTGTATCAACCTTCTGGGGGGGGGAAGAGACCCAGTACTTC.

This chain links TRBV7-9 with TRBJ1-1, with D unresolved. The CDR3 is 14 residues long. With 5 bases removed from V and 0 bases from J, the gap between germline ends came to 10 bases. CDR1 is SEHNR, CDR2 FQNEAQ, per germline (reference sequence). The CDR3, as DNA: TGTGCCAGCAGCCTGGGGAACATGAACACTGAAGCTTTCTTT. The encoded protein is CASSLGNMNTEAFF.

The V and J genes are TRBV3-1 (or the pseudogene TRBV3-2) and TRBJ2-2; tentative D call: TRBD2 (6 bases). The CDR3 is 13 amino acids. Trimming stripped 0 bases from V and 8 bases from J, with 7 bases between. Per germline, CDR1 LGHDT and CDR2 YNNKEL (reference sequence). The chain's CDR3 is CASSQDGGGELFF. The CDR3 DNA reads as TGTGCCAGCAGCCAAGATGGAGGGGGGGAGCTGTTTTTT.

The V gene is TRBV11-3, the J gene TRBJ2-2, with D unclear. Trimming shortened V by 1 base and J by 6 bases, and 12 bases separated the two germline ends. From germline, CDR1 is SGHNT and CDR2 YENEEA. The CDR3 has 15 residues. CDR3 loop: CASSLVARIPGELFF. Here the CDR3 DNA reads TGTGCCAGCAGCTTAGTTGCAAGGATTCCCGGGGAGCTGTTTTTT.